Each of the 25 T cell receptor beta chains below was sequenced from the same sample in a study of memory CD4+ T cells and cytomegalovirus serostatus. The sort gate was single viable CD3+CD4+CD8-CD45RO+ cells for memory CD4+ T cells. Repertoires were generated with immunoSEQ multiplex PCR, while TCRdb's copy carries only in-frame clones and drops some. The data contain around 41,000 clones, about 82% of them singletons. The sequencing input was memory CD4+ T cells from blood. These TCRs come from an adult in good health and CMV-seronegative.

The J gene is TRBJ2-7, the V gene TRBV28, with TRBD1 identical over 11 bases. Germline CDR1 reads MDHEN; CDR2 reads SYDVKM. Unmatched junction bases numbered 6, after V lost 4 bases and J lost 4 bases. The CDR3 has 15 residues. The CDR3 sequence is CASSSFGTGGYEQYF. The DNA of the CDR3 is TGTGCCAGCAGTTCGTTCGGGACAGGGGGGTACGAGCAGTACTTC.

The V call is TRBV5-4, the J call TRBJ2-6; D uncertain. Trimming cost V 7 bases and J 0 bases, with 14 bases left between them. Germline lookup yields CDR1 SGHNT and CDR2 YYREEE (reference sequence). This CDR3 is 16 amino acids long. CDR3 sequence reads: CASGQSYLSGANVLTF. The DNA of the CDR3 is TGTGCCAGCGGCCAGTCTTACCTCTCTGGGGCCAACGTCCTGACTTTC.

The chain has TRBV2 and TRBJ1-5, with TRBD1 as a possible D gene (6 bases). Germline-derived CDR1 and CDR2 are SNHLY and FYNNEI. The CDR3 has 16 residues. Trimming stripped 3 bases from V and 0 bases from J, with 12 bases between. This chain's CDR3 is CASSDGGGHSNQPQHF. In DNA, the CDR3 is TGTGCCAGCAGTGACGGCGGGGGACATAGCAATCAGCCCCAGCATTTT. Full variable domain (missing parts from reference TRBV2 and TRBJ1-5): EPEVTQTPSHQVTQMGQEVILRCVPISNHLYFYWYRQILGQKVEFLVSFYNNEISEKSEIFDDQFSVERPDGSNFTLKIRSTKLEDSAMYFCASSDGGGHSNQPQHFGDGTRLSIL.

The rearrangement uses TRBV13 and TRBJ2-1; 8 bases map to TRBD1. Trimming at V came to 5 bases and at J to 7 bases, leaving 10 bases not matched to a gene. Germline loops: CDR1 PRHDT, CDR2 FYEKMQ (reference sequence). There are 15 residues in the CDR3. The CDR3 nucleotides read TGTGCCAGCAGCGGACGACAGGGGAGGTATAATGAGCAGTTCTTC. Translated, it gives CASSGRQGRYNEQFF.

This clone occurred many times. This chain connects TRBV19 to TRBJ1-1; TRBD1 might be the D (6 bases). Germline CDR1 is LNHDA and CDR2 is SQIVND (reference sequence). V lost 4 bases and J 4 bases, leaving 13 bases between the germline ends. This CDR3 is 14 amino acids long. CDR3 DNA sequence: TGTGCCAGTAGTAAACAACAGGGAGTCACTGAAGCTTTCTTT. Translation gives CASSKQQGVTEAFF.

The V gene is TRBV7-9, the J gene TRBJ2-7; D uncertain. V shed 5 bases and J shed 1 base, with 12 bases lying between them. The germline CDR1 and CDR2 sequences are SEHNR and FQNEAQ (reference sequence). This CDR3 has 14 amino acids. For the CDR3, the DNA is TGTGCCAGCAGCCCCCGGGCGGCATCCTACGAGCAGTACTTC. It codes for CASSPRAASYEQYF. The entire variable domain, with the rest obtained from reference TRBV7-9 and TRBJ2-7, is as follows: DTGVSQNPRHKITKRGQNVTFRCDPISEHNRLYWYRQTLGQGPEFLTYFQNEAQLEKSRLLSDRFSAERPKGSFSTLEIQRTEQGDSAMYLCASSPRAASYEQYFGPGTRLTVT.

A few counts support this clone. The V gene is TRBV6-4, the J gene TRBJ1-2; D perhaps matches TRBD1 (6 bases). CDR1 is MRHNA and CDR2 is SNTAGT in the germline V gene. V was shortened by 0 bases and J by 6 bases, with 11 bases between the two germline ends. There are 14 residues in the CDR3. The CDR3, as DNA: TGTGCCAGCAGTGACTCAGGGGACAAGGATGGCTACACCTTC. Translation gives CASSDSGDKDGYTF.

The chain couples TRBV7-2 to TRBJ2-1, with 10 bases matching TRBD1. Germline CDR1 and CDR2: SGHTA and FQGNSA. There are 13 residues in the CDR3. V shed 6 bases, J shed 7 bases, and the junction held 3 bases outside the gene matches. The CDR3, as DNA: TGTGCCAGCAGGGGACAGGGGAGGAATGAGCAGTTCTTC. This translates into CASRGQGRNEQFF.

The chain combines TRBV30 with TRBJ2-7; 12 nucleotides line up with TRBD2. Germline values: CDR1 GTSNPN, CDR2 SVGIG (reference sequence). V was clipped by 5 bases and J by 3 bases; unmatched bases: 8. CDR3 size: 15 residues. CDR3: CAWGPGLAGRYEQYF. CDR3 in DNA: TGTGCCTGGGGCCCGGGACTAGCGGGTCGCTACGAGCAGTACTTC.

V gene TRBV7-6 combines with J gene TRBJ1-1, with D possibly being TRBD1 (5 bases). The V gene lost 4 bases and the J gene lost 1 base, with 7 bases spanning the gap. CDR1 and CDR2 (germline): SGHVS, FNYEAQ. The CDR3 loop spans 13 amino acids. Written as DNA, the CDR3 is TGTGCCAGCAGCTCACAGGAGAACACTGAAGCTTTCTTT. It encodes CASSSQENTEAFF.

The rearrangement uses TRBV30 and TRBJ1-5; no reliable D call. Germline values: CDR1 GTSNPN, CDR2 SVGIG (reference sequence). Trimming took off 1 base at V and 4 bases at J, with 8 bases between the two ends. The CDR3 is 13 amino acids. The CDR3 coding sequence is TGTGCCTGGAGTGCCGGAGGGAATCAGCCCCAGCATTTT. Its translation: CAWSAGGNQPQHF.

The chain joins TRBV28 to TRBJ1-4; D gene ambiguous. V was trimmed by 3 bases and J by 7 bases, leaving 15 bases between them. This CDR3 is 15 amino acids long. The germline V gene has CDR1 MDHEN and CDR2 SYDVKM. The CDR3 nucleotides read TGTGCCAGCAGTTTGATAGCAGGTTCTGGTGAAAAACTGTTTTTT. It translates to CASSLIAGSGEKLFF.

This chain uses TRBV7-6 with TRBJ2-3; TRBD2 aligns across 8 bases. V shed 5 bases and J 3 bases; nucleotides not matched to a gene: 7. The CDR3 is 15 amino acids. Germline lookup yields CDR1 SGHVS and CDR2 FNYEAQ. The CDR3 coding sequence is TGTGCCAGCAGCCCGGGACTAGGGATGACAGATACGCAGTATTTT. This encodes CASSPGLGMTDTQYF.

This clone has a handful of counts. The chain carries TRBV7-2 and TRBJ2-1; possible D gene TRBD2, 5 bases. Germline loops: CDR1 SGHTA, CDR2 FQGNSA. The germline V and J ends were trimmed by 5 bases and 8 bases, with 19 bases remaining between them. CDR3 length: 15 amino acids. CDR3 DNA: TGTGCCAGCAGCCCCATAGCTACGGGGTACGATGAGCAGTTCTTC. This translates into CASSPIATGYDEQFF.

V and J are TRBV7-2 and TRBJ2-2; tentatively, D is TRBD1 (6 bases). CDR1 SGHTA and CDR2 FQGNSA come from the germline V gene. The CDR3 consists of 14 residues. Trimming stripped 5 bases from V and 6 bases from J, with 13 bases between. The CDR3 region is CASSRYRAAGELFF. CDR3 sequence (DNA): TGTGCCAGCAGCCGATACAGGGCCGCCGGGGAGCTGTTTTTT.

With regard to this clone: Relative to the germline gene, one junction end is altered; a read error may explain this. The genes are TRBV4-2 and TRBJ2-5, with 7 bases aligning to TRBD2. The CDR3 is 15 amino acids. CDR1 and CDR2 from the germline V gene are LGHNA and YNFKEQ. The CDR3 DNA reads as TGTGCCAGCAGCCGGACCCTAGCGGACCAAGAGGCCCAGTACTTC. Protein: CASSRTLADQEAQYF.

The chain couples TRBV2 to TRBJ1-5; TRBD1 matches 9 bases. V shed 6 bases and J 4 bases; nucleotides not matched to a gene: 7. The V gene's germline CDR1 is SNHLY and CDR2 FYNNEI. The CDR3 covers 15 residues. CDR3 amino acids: CASSTTGGDNQPQHF. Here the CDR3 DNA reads TGTGCCAGCAGCACGACAGGGGGAGATAATCAGCCCCAGCATTTT.

CDR3 in amino acids: CASSFGTDSYEQYF. The CDR3, as DNA: TGTGCCAGCAGCTTCGGGACGGACTCCTACGAGCAGTACTTC. V and J are TRBV7-2 and TRBJ2-7; D is tentatively TRBD1 or TRBD2 (5 bases each). The V gene's germline CDR1 is SGHTA and CDR2 FQGNSA. Trimming stripped 3 bases from V and 0 bases from J, with 9 bases between. This CDR3 contains 14 residues. Based on the CDR3 plus reference TRBV7-2 and TRBJ2-7, the full variable domain is GAGVSQSPSNKVTEKGKDVELRCDPISGHTALYWYRQSLGQGLEFLIYFQGNSAPDKSGLPSDRFSAERTGGSVSTLTIQRTQQEDSAVYLCASSFGTDSYEQYFGPGTRLTVT.

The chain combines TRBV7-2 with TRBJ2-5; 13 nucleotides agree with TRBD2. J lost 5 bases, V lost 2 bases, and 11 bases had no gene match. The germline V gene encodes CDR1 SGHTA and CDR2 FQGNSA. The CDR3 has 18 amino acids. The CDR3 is CASSLSLAGGLFLETQYF. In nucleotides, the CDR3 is TGTGCCAGCAGCTTATCACTAGCGGGAGGGCTGTTTCTGGAGACCCAGTACTTC.

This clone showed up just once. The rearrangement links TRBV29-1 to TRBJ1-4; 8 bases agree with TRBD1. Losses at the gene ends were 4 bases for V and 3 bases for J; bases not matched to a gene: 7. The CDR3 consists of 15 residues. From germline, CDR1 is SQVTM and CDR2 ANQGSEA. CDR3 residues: CSVGTGSFANEKLFF. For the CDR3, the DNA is TGCAGCGTTGGGACAGGGAGTTTCGCTAATGAAAAACTGTTTTTT.

CDR3 in DNA: TGTGCCAGTTTCCTTGGGGCGGGAGGCCCCGGGGAGCTGTTTTTT. Its protein is CASFLGAGGPGELFF. This rearrangement joins TRBV19 to TRBJ2-2; 8 nucleotides agree with TRBD2. This CDR3 region has 15 residues. The trim removed 8 bases at V and 6 bases at J, leaving 11 bases unmatched. Germline CDR1 is LNHDA and CDR2 is SQIVND (reference sequence).

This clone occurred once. This chain's CDR3 is CASSYRVKDEQYF. CDR3 sequence (DNA): TGTGCCAGCAGTTACAGAGTCAAGGACGAGCAGTACTTC. The V and J genes are TRBV6-6 and TRBJ2-5, with D uncertain. The assigned J gene may be wrong: the sequence end matches TRBJ2-7 better. This CDR3 comprises 13 residues. From germline, CDR1 is MNHNY and CDR2 SVGAGI (reference sequence).

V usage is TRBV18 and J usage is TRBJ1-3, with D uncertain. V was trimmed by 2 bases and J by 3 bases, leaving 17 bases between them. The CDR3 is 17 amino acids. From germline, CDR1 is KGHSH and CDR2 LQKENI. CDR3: CASSPILAGESGNTIYF. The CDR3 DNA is TGTGCCAGCTCACCAATCTTGGCCGGGGAAAGTGGAAACACCATATATTTT.

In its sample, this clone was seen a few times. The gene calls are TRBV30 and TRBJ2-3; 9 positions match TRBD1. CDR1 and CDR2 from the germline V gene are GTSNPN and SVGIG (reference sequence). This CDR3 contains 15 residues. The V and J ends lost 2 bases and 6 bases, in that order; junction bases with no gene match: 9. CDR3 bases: TGTGCCTGGAGTACTGGACAGGGGAGGCTTGATACGCAGTATTTT. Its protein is CAWSTGQGRLDTQYF.

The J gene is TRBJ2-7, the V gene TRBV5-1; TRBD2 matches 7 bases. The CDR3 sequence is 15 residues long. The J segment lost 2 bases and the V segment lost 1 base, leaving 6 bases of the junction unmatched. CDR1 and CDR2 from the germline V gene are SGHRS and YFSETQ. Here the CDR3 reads CASSLLGGKAYEQYF. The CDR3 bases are TGCGCCAGCAGCTTGTTGGGGGGGAAAGCCTACGAGCAGTACTTC. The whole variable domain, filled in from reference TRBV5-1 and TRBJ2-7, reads KAGVTQTPRYLIKTRGQQVTLSCSPISGHRSVSWYQQTPGQGLQFLFEYFSETQRNKGNFPGRFSGRQFSNSRSEMNVSTLELGDSALYLCASSLLGGKAYEQYFGPGTRLTVT.